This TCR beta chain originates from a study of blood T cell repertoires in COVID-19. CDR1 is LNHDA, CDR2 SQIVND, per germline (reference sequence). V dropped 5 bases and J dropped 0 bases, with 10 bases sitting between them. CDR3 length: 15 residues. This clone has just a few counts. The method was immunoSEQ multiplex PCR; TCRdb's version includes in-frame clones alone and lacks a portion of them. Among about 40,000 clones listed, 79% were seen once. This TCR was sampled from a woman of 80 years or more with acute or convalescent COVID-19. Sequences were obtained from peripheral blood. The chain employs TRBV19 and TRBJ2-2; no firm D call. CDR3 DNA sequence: TGTGCCAGTAGTTTCGACACCGCGAACACCGGGGAGCTGTTTTTT. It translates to CASSFDTANTGELFF.